This record looks at one T cell receptor (beta chain) sequence and its context. Its antigen is still unknown. Per-base qualities were not stored, and no clone one base away is much larger. CD8 naive samples were CD45RO-negative cells positively selected for CCR7, giving a CD45RA+CCR7+ population that excluded TemRA cells. The donors were healthy, HIV-negative adults who had no recently reported acute infections or vaccinations. Every donor was a Caucasian adult residing in Nashville, Tennessee, USA. After blood collection by leukapheresis, PBMCs were isolated using Ficoll-Histopaque density gradient centrifugation and then cryopreserved in the vapor phase of liquid nitrogen. Analytical flow cytometry was used to check the purity and quantity of each magnetically sorted T cell population. Genomic DNA was isolated from every sorted fraction and measured by UV absorbance on a Nanodrop 2000c. These data belong to a study of shared clonotypes between healthy human individuals (dated by TCRdb to 2018 to 2020). Some background on the complete study: The cohort comprised two women and a few men aged 18 to 49 years. For each donor, three plates each were used for CD4 naive and CD4 memory, two plates were used for CD8 naive, and one plate was used for CD8 memory. Blood TCR repertoires of four to six healthy adults were deeply sequenced to estimate repertoire size and the extent of clonotype sharing between individuals. Different laboratories and diverse techniques were used to prepare libraries and sequence TCR repertoires, to increase sequencing depth and limit assay-specific biases. Each donor's leukapheresis produced roughly between roughly 0.85 and 9.5 billion PBMCs.

Trimming costs V 1 base and J 3 bases, and their ends lie 12 bases apart. The CDR3 has 15 amino acids, counting the end cysteine and phenylalanine. Of all the DNA, just the CDR3 is kept, 45 bases in frame from base 1. As encoded in the germline V gene, CDR1 is KGHSH while CDR2 is LQKENI. Using the deep immunoSEQ assay, multiplex PCR amplified TCR CDR3 regions from genomic DNA. Genomic DNA extracted from each cell subset was distributed evenly over all wells of several immunoSEQ 96-well plates, and each plate served as one replicate. For sorted subsets, around 200 ng genomic DNA, equal to tens of thousands of T cell genomes, was loaded into each replicate PCR. The purified libraries were quantified using a Qubit 3.0 fluorometer, sized with a Bioanalyzer 2100, and then quantified again using the KAPA Library Quantification kit. Each immunoSEQ 96-well plate was sequenced on its own single-read 150-cycle Illumina NextSeq 550 flow cell. In the paper's pipeline: Because only junctional sequences without quality scores were contained in the immunoSEQ output, filtering matching that applied to full-length reads could not be performed. Sequences were annotated with PyIR, a Python wrapper for IgBLAST v1.9, using IMGT germline references to assign V/J genes and CDR3. Reads were filtered out if the reads had weak V/J assignments (E-value above 1e-6), no CDR3, stop codons, out-of-frame junctions, or ambiguous translated residues. V3J clonotypes were defined as sequences sharing the same inferred V gene, J gene, and CDR3 amino acid sequence. The percentage overlap between two repertoires was calculated by dividing the number of shared unique clonotypes by the size of the smaller repertoire. Richness of each repertoire was evaluated using RTK rarefaction, the Chao1 estimator, and Recon v2.1 estimates of unobserved clonotypes. Generation probabilities for all TCRbeta clonotypes obtained by the gDNA method from four donors were computed using OLGA. In TCRdb, the immuneACCESS table is reduced to in-frame sequences with V and J assigned. These tables do not hold every clone; where another copy was compared, an unresolved V gene accounts for under half, and the others remain unexplained. The V and J calls and the clone size are those of that table, but D and trimming were determined from the DNA. This sample holds roughly 1,800,000 clones; about 94% were observed only once. The ten largest clonotypes hold under 1.5% of the sample.

Overall study results and their limits: Compared with non-shared clonotypes, the clonotypes found in all four sorted-subset donors had higher generation probabilities. Because the study included a small number of donors, the genetic and exposure-history diversity represented was limited. Based on pairwise subsampling, the degree of clonotype sharing among donors was expected to be affected by sequencing depth. Rarefaction of sorted-subset datasets indicated incomplete sequencing despite the large sequencing depth. Around 5.4% of naive CD4, around 3.5% of naive CD8, approximately 2.2% of memory CD4, and about 0.4% of memory CD8 clonotypes were shared across a few donors. Naive subsets generally had larger estimated clonotype richness than memory subsets did. Sampling was restricted to blood, and TCR repertoires in tissues likely differ from the TCR repertoires found in blood.

Sequenced sample: naive CD8+ T cells sorted from blood. The sample's cell subset or site label, in plain terms: CD45RA+CCR7+. This receptor was taken from a man between 18 and 29 years old in good health. The rearranged chain carries TRBV18 and TRBJ1-2, and TRBD1 may be the D gene, going by 5 matching bases. The nucleotides read TGTGCCAGCTCACCACAGACAGAACCGGACTATGGCTACACCTTC. The translation is CASSPQTEPDYGYTF.